This TCR beta chain was recovered during a study of cytomegalovirus exposure and HLA in healthy donors. Germline assignment: CDR1 SGHVS and CDR2 FNYEAQ. V was pared by 1 base and J by 5 bases, with 14 bases between. The length of the CDR3 is 15 residues. General study points: First-cohort TCR clusters tended to co-occur in the approximately 110 validation repertoires, a later analysis found.

A remark on this clone: The antigen is undetermined.

TCRdb's table, derived via immunoSEQ multiplex PCR, lists solely in-frame clones and lacks some. The table includes approximately 50,000 clones, 88% detected once. The sequence derives from a woman younger than 45 in good health and CMV-seronegative. This chain joins TRBV7-6 and TRBJ1-1; D remains unclear. What was sequenced was PBMCs. CDR3 bases: TGTGCCAGCAGCTTAGGTATGGGCGGGAAGACTGAAGCTTTCTTT. Amino acids: CASSLGMGGKTEAFF. The whole variable domain, remainder taken from reference TRBV7-6 and TRBJ1-1, is GAGVSQSPRYKVTKRGQDVALRCDPISGHVSLYWYRQALGQGPEFLTYFNYEAQQDKSGLPNDRFSAERPEGSISTLTIQRTEQRDSAMYRCASSLGMGGKTEAFFGQGTRLTVV.